The TCR beta chain described here comes from a study of T cells in Graves' hyperthyroidism and ophthalmopathy. On the study more broadly: Peripheral blood was taken when the disease was first diagnosed, before any treatment began. Study results and limitations: Blood samples included most of the expanded thyroid clonotypes exceeding 0.001.

Amplified regions were TCR beta CDR3 sequences from RNA transcripts. TCR CDR3 regions were first amplified by RT-PCR with HTBI primers. TCRdb passed the multiplex PCR reads through MiXCR, listing each CDR3 protein once. The table lists around 300,000 distinct CDR3 sequences, about an eighth of them singletons. Aged 18 to 65, the patients had hyperthyroidism that was newly diagnosed and had lasted under 2 months. Criteria for exclusion of patients were uncontrolled infection, other autoimmune disease, pregnancy or lactation. As regards this clonotype: Its antigen is not known.

This CDR3 comprises 13 residues. The germline CDR1 and CDR2 sequences are SQVTM and ANQGSEA. Trimming took 6 bases from V and 14 from J; bases not matched to a gene: 13. What was sequenced was blood. The chain carries TRBV29-1 and TRBJ1-6; TRBD1 matches 7 bases. The receptor was derived from a woman in her thirties or forties with Graves' hyperthyroidism. The CDR3 here is CSVRTGSSLTLHF. Written as DNA, the CDR3 is TGCAGCGTGAGGACAGGTTCATCGCTTACCCTCCACTTT.